Following are 21 T cell receptor beta chains from one sample sequenced in a study of blood T cell repertoires in COVID-19. Profiled with immunoSEQ multiplex PCR; TCRdb holds only in-frame clones, not every one. The data show about 170,000 clones, roughly 90% seen once. The sequencing sample was made of peripheral blood. These receptors all stem from a man aged 18 to 30 with COVID-19, enrolled during active disease.

V and J are TRBV5-6 and TRBJ2-5; TRBD2 matches 8 bases. The CDR3 contains 15 residues. J gave up 2 bases and V 4 bases, and 7 bases lay outside the gene matches. Germline loops: CDR1 SGHDT, CDR2 YYEEEE. The CDR3 sequence: CASSPLTSGQETQYF. CDR3 sequence (DNA): TGTGCCAGCAGCCCGCTCACTAGCGGACAAGAGACCCAGTACTTC.

With regard to this clone: In this CDR3 the conserved last residue, phenylalanine or tryptophan, is missing, so a read error is likely. It is unclear where the CDR3 begins or ends on the DNA, so no DNA is shown, and the CDR3 is as TCRdb lists it. The rearrangement links TRBV5-1 to TRBJ2-7; no DNA check was done on the table's D call, TRBD2. The CDR3 spans 13 amino acids, including both terminal residues. CDR1 SGHRS and CDR2 YFSETQ come from the germline V gene. The chain's CDR3 is CASSLAAGRSGGG.

The chain joins TRBV4-1 to TRBJ2-1; D gene uncertain. V shed 0 bases and J shed 7 bases, with 16 bases lying between them. Germline V gene data show CDR1 as MGHRA and CDR2 as YSYEKL. This CDR3 comprises 16 residues. The CDR3 loop reads CASSQDGARRRNEQFF. The CDR3 DNA follows: TGCGCCAGCAGCCAAGATGGCGCGCGCCGCAGGAATGAGCAGTTCTTC.

Concerning this clone itself: A junction end diverges from the germline sequence, so it may reflect a read error. The chain links TRBV4-3 to TRBJ1-4; D not resolved. CDR3 length: 18 residues. Germline CDR1 reads LGHNA; CDR2 reads YSLEER. The DNA for the CDR3 is TGCGCCAGCAGCCAAGATCCGGCCACCCTTGCAACTAATGAAAAACTGCTTTTT. Translation gives CASSQDPATLATNEKLLF.

The chain combines TRBV19 with TRBJ2-7; 10 positions agree with TRBD2. With 7 bases clipped from V and 3 bases from J, the junction kept 6 bases outside the gene matches. CDR1 and CDR2 from the germline V gene are LNHDA and SQIVND (reference sequence). This CDR3 is 14 amino acids long. This chain's CDR3 is CASKKREGFYEQYF. In DNA, the CDR3 is TGTGCCAGTAAGAAGCGGGAGGGTTTCTACGAGCAGTACTTC. Full variable domain (remainder filled in from reference TRBV19 and TRBJ2-7): DGGITQSPKYLFRKEGQNVTLSCEQNLNHDAMYWYRQDPGQGLRLIYYSQIVNDFQKGDIAEGYSVSREKKESFPLTVTSAQKNPTAFYLCASKKREGFYEQYFGPGTRLTVT.

J is TRBJ1-2 and V is TRBV6-5; 9 nucleotides line up with TRBD1. Germline V gene sequence: CDR1 MNHEY, CDR2 SVGAGI. Trimming cost V 10 bases and J 7 bases; bases outside gene matches: 4. This CDR3 has 11 amino acids. DNA for the CDR3: TGTGCCACCACAGGGGGCATTGGCTACACCTTC. Its protein product is CATTGGIGYTF.

This clone was seen only once. The chain couples TRBV13 to TRBJ1-1; 8 nucleotides agree with TRBD1. The V and J ends lost 5 bases and 0 bases, in that order; junction bases with no gene match: 5. Germline CDR1 reads PRHDT; CDR2 reads FYEKMQ (reference sequence). The CDR3 runs to 15 residues. In DNA, the CDR3 is TGTGCCAGCAGCCGGAACAGGGGGGTGAACACTGAAGCTTTCTTT. This codes for CASSRNRGVNTEAFF.

This clone was counted a single time. The chain carries TRBV25-1 and TRBJ2-1; TRBD1 matches 7 bases. V trimming: 4 bases; J trimming: 0 bases; junction bases outside the gene matches: 9. Germline V CDR1 and CDR2: MGHDK, SYGVNS. The CDR3 runs to 17 residues. CDR3 DNA sequence: TGTGCCAGCAGTGCCAGGACAGGCCTTAGCTCCTACAATGAGCAGTTCTTC. The encoded protein is CASSARTGLSSYNEQFF.

The V and J genes are TRBV27 and TRBJ2-7; D ambiguous. This CDR3 region has 15 residues. CDR1 MNHEY and CDR2 SMNVEV come from the germline V gene (reference sequence). V was cut by 5 bases and J by 6 bases, with 20 bases left in between. In DNA, the CDR3 is TGTGCCAGCAGTCCTTCAGGCAGCCACTTCAGCGAGCAGTACTTC. Translating gives CASSPSGSHFSEQYF.

V and J are TRBV11-2 and TRBJ2-1; tentatively, D is TRBD2 (5 bases). The CDR3 contains 15 residues. V lost 3 bases to trimming and J lost 4 bases, with 13 bases between them. The germline gives CDR1 SGHAT, CDR2 FQNNGV. The CDR3, as DNA: TGTGCCAGCAGCTTCCGGACTCCACCTTACAATGAGCAGTTCTTC. Translation gives CASSFRTPPYNEQFF.

This clone was detected only once. The DNA for the CDR3 is TGTGCCAGCAGCACTAGCGGGCGGACAGATACGCAGTATTTT. Amino acids: CASSTSGRTDTQYF. This chain joins TRBV2 and TRBJ2-3; 9 bases line up with TRBD2. This CDR3 has 14 residues. V shed 6 bases and J 3 bases; nucleotides not matched to a gene: 4. The germline gives CDR1 SNHLY, CDR2 FYNNEI.

J is TRBJ1-6 and V is TRBV27, with D perhaps matching TRBD1 (6 bases). The CDR3 runs to 19 residues. CDR1 is MNHEY, CDR2 SMNVEV, per germline (reference sequence). Between the trimmed V and J ends, which lost 0 bases and 5 bases, there was a span of 20 bases. The CDR3 loop reads CASSLSLRPGAADNSPLHF. CDR3 bases: TGTGCCAGCAGTTTATCATTGCGTCCAGGGGCTGCGGATAATTCACCCCTCCACTTT.

Comments on this clone: The sample holds other DNA sequences that translate to the same CDR3. The chain combines TRBV3-1 (or the pseudogene TRBV3-2) with TRBJ2-7; D not resolved. This CDR3 is built from 14 residues. Germline CDR1 is LGHDT and CDR2 is YNNKEL (reference sequence). Trimming pared 1 base from V and 0 bases from J, leaving 7 bases between. The CDR3 protein is CASSQGPSSYEQYF. DNA of the CDR3: TGTGCCAGCAGCCAAGGGCCCAGCTCCTACGAGCAGTACTTC.

The rearrangement uses TRBV6-4 and TRBJ2-7; D is possibly TRBD2 (6 bases). The germline V and J ends were trimmed by 0 bases and 0 bases, with 15 bases remaining between them. The CDR3 is 17 amino acids. From germline, CDR1 is MRHNA and CDR2 SNTAGT. The CDR3 DNA follows: TGTGCCAGCAGTGACTCCAGCGGCGGGATTCTCTCCTACGAGCAGTACTTC. As protein: CASSDSSGGILSYEQYF.

The chain has TRBV6-1 and TRBJ2-7; no firm D call. CDR3 length: 13 amino acids. Trimming pared 2 bases from V and 7 bases from J, leaving 12 bases between. The V gene's germline CDR1 is MNHNS and CDR2 SASEGT. The CDR3 region has the DNA TGTGCCAGCAGTGAATGGGTGGCGCGGGAGCAGTACTTC. Protein product: CASSEWVAREQYF.

V and J are TRBV9 and TRBJ2-2; D is perhaps TRBD2 (5 bases). Trimming pared 4 bases from V and 7 bases from J, leaving 14 bases between. CDR1 is SGDLS and CDR2 is YYNGEE in the germline V gene. The CDR3 is 14 residues long. As DNA, the CDR3 is TGTGCCAGCAGCCCCTACGGGGTGAACGGGGAGCTGTTTTTT. Its protein product is CASSPYGVNGELFF. The entire variable domain, with the rest obtained from reference TRBV9 and TRBJ2-2, is as follows: DSGVTQTPKHLITATGQRVTLRCSPRSGDLSVYWYQQSLDQGLQFLIQYYNGEERAKGNILERFSAQQFPDLHSELNLSSLELGDSALYFCASSPYGVNGELFFGEGSRLTVL.

The chain joins TRBV29-1 to TRBJ1-2; 8 nucleotides agree with TRBD1. J lost 8 bases, V lost 5 bases, and 13 bases had no gene match. Germline loops: CDR1 SQVTM, CDR2 ANQGSEA. This CDR3 contains 14 residues. CDR3 loop: CSVRTGTGLRGYTF. CDR3 nucleotide sequence: TGCAGCGTTCGGACAGGGACAGGCTTGCGGGGCTACACCTTC.

Written as DNA, the CDR3 is TGTGCCAGCAGCCTAACCCCCAGATTGAACACTGAAGCTTTCTTT. This encodes CASSLTPRLNTEAFF. The rearrangement joins TRBV7-8 to TRBJ1-1; D is unresolved. Trimming stripped 5 bases from V and 0 bases from J, with 13 bases between. The CDR3 length is 15 residues. The germline V gene encodes CDR1 SGHVS and CDR2 FQNEAQ.

The chain carries TRBV6-2 or TRBV6-3 and TRBJ1-5; 8 bases agree with TRBD1. The CDR3 consists of 15 residues. Per germline, CDR1 MNHEY and CDR2 SVGEGT. Unmatched junction bases numbered 6, after V lost 4 bases and J lost 4 bases. The CDR3 spells CASSSMDRDNQPQHF. Here the CDR3 DNA reads TGTGCCAGCAGTTCTATGGACAGGGATAATCAGCCCCAGCATTTT.

This clone was counted a single time. V and J are TRBV5-1 and TRBJ2-4; TRBD1 is a possible D gene (6 bases). Germline V gives CDR1 SGHRS, CDR2 YFSETQ. The CDR3 contains 15 residues. Deletions cut 0 bases from V and 8 bases from J, with 15 bases between. The CDR3 is CASSLGNGHRDIQYF. CDR3 DNA: TGCGCCAGCAGCTTGGGCAATGGCCACAGGGACATTCAGTACTTC.

J is TRBJ1-2 and V is TRBV9; TRBD1 agrees at 7 bases. V shed 0 bases and J 7 bases; nucleotides not matched to a gene: 9. The CDR3 is 15 residues long. CDR1 and CDR2 (germline): SGDLS, YYNGEE. CDR3 protein: CASSVGGRGVRGYTF. The CDR3 DNA sequence: TGTGCCAGCAGCGTAGGAGGCAGGGGGGTCCGTGGCTACACCTTC.